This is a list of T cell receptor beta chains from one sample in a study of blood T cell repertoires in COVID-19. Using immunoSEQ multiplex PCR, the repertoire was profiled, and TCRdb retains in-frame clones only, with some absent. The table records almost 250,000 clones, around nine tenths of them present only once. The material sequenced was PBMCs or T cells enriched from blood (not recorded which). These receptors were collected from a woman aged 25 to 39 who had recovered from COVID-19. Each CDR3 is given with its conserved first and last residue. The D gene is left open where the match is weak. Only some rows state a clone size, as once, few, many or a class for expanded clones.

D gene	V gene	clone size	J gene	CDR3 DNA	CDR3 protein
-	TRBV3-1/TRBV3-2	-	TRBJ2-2	TGTGCCAGCTATAAATCCGGGAAAAACGCGAACACCGGGGAGCTGTTTTTT	CASYKSGKNANTGELFF
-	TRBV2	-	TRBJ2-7	TGTGCCAGCAGTGAAAGAGGTCTCGGGGGTCGGTACTTC	CASSERGLGGRYF
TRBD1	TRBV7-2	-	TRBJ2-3	TGTGCCAGCAGCTTATATGGGCAGGGGGTGACAGATACGCAGTATTTT	CASSLYGQGVTDTQYF
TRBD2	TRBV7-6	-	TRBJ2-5	TGTGCCAGCAGCTCGGGACTAGCGGGAGTCGAGACCCAGTACTTC	CASSSGLAGVETQYF
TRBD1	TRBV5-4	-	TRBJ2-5	TGTGCCAGCAGCTCAGACAGGGGGCGAGAGACCCAGTACTTC	CASSSDRGRETQYF
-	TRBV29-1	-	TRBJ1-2	TGCAGCGTTGTGGCACAGGGAGGGGACTATGGCTACACCTTC	CSVVAQGGDYGYTF
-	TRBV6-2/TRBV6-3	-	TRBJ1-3	TGTGCCAGCAGCCAAGGACAGTACGCTGGAAACACCATATATTTT	CASSQGQYAGNTIYF
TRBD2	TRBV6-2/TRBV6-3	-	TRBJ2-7	TGTGCCAGCAGTTACTCCTCTTGGGGTAGCGGGAGGGCCTACGAGCAGTACTTC	CASSYSSWGSGRAYEQYF
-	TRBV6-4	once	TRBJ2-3	TGTGCCAGCAGTGAGGCCGGGGGTAACACAGATACGCAGTATTTT	CASSEAGGNTDTQYF
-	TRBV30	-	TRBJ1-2	TGTGCCTGGAGTATCGGCCAGGATGGCTACACCTTC	CAWSIGQDGYTF
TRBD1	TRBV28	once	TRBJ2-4	TGTGCCAGCAGTCCCTCGGCCCTCAGGGGGGCCAAAAACATTCAGTACTTC	CASSPSALRGAKNIQYF
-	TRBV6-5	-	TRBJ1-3	TGTGCCAGCCTCTTGGGGGGCTCTGGAAACACCATATATTTT	CASLLGGSGNTIYF
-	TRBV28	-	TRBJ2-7	TGTGCCAGCAGCGTGGGGACTTCCTACGAGCAGTACTTC	CASSVGTSYEQYF
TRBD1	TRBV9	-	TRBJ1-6	TGTGCCAGCAGCGTAGAGGGACAGGGGTTATCACCCCTCCACTTT	CASSVEGQGLSPLHF
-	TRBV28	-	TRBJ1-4	TGTGCCAGCAGTTTAACCGGGGGTAATGAAAAACTGTTTTTT	CASSLTGGNEKLFF
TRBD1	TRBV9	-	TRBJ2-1	TGTGCCAGCAGCCCGAAACGACAGGGGCCCTACAATGAGCAGTTCTTC	CASSPKRQGPYNEQFF
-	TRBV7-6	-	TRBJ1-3	TGTGCCAGCAGCACCTACCATCTGGGGGCCAACACCATATATTTT	CASSTYHLGANTIYF
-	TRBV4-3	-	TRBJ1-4	TGCGCCAGCAGCCAATCCTCGGGGGGCGGTCTGTTTTTT	CASSQSSGGGLFF
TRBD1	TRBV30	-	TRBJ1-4	TGTGCCTGGAGTAAGACAGGGGGGACTGAAAAACTGTTTTTT	CAWSKTGGTEKLFF
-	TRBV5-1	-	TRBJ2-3	TGCGCCAGCAGGGCAGCGGTCAGCACAGATACGCAGTATTTT	CASRAAVSTDTQYF
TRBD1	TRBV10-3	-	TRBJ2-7	TGTGCCATCAGTGAAGCGGACAGGGGGGTGCGAACCATATACGAGCAGTACTTC	CAISEADRGVRTIYEQYF
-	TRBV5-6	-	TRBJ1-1	TGTGCCAGCAGCTTAGGACTGAAAGCTTTCTTT	CASSLGLKAFF
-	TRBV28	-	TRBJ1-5	TGTGCCAGCAGTTTAGAACAGGTCGGGCAGCCCCAGCATTTT	CASSLEQVGQPQHF
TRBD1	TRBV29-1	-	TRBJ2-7	TGCAGCGTTGAAGGGGCAGGGGGCTACGAGCAGTACTTC	CSVEGAGGYEQYF
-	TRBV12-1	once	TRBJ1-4	TGTGCCAGCAGCTTGAACAGGGGGAAGACTAATGAAAAACTGTTTTTT	CASSLNRGKTNEKLFF
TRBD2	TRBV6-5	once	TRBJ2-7	TGTGCCAGCACACAGCGGGAGGGCCTTTCCTACGAGCAGTACTTC	CASTQREGLSYEQYF
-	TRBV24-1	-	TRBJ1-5	TGTGCCACCAGTGGGGCGGGCGAGCAGCCCCAGCATTTT	CATSGAGEQPQHF
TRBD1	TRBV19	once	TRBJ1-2	TGTGCCAGTAACCCGGACAGGGCCGCTAACTATGGCTACACCTTC	CASNPDRAANYGYTF
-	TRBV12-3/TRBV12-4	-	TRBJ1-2	TGTGCCAGCAGTTTAGCGGCAAAGTATGGCTACACCTTC	CASSLAAKYGYTF
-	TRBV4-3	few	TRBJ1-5	TGCGCCAGCAGCCAAGGGGCAGGGGCTGGGAGCAATCAGCCCCAGCATTTT	CASSQGAGAGSNQPQHF
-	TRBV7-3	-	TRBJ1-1	TGTGCCAGCAGCCCGGGACAAAGGAACACTGAAGCTTTCTTT	CASSPGQRNTEAFF
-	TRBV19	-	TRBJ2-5	TGTGCCAGTAGTATAAATAGCCAAGAGACCCAGTACTTC	CASSINSQETQYF
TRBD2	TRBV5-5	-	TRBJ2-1	TGTGCCAGCAGGTGGGGACTAGCGGAATTCAATGAGCAGTTCTTC	CASRWGLAEFNEQFF
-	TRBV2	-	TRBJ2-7	TGTGCCAGCACGGGGGTTCTTTTCTACGAGCAGTACTTC	CASTGVLFYEQYF
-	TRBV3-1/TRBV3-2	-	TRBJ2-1	TGTGCCAGCAGCCAAACCTACTACAATGAGCAGTTCTTC	CASSQTYYNEQFF
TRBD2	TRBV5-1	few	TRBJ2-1	TGCGCCAGCAGCTTGCTACTAGCGGGAGTCGGGGAGCAGTTCTTC	CASSLLLAGVGEQFF
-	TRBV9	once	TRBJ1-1	TGTGCCAGCAGCGTAGACGGGGACACGAACACTGAAGCTTTCTTT	CASSVDGDTNTEAFF
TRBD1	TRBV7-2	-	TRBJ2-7	TGTGCCAGCAGCTCGCCGACAGGGGTCTACGAGCAGTACTTC	CASSSPTGVYEQYF
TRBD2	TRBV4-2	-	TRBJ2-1	TGTGCCAGCAGCCTAACTGGACTAGCGGGAGAGTATTATGAGCAGTTCTTC	CASSLTGLAGEYYEQFF
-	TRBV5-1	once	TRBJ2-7	TGCGCCAGCAAGGATAGCGGCTACGAGCAGTACTTC	CASKDSGYEQYF
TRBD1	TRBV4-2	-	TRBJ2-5	TGTGCCAGCAGCCGGAACAGGGGGATGGAGACCCAGTACTTC	CASSRNRGMETQYF
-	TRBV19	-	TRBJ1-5	TGTGCCAGTACGCGGGGATACAATCAGCCCCAGCATTTT	CASTRGYNQPQHF
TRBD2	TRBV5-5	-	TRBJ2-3	TGTGCCAGCAGCTTGGTTCTAGCGGGAGCGGGGGTGGATACGCAGTATTTT	CASSLVLAGAGVDTQYF
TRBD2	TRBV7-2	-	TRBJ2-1	TGTGCCAGCAGCCCCGTCGGATTTAGCGGGAGGGCCTCCTACAATGAGCAGTTCTTC	CASSPVGFSGRASYNEQFF
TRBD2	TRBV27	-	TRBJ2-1	TGTGCCAGCAGTTTTCACTCTTGGAGGACTAGCCTGAACAATGAGCAGTTCTTC	CASSFHSWRTSLNNEQFF
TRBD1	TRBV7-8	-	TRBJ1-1	TGTGCCAGCAGCTCCGGACAGGGGCGTGTGGGGACTGAAGCTTTCTTT	CASSSGQGRVGTEAFF